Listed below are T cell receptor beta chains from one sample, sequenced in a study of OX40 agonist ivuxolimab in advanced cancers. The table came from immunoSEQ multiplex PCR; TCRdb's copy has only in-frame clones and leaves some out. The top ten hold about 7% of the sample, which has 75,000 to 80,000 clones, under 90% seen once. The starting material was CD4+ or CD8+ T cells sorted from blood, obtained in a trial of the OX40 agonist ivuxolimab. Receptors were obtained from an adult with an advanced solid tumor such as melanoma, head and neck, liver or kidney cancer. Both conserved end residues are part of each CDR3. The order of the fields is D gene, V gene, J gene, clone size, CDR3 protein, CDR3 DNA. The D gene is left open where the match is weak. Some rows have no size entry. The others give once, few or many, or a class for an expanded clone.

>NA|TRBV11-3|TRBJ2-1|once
CASSLGMANLEQFF
TGTGCCAGCAGCTTAGGGATGGCAAATCTTGAGCAGTTCTTC
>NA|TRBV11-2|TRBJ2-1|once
CASSSLAGLSYNEQFF
TGTGCCAGCAGCTCCCTGGCGGGCCTCTCCTACAATGAGCAGTTCTTC
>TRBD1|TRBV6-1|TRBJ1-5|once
CASTGQGLGNQPQHF
TGTGCCAGCACCGGACAGGGTTTGGGCAATCAGCCCCAGCATTTT
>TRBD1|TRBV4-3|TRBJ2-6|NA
CASSADGTGTGANVLTF
TGCGCCAGCAGCGCAGACGGGACAGGGACCGGGGCCAACGTCCTGACTTTC
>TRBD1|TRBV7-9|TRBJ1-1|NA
CASSLLEQGAEAFF
TGTGCCAGCAGCTTACTAGAACAGGGGGCTGAAGCTTTCTTT
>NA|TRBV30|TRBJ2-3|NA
CAWLRDLTDTQYF
TGTGCCTGGCTACGGGATTTGACAGATACGCAGTATTTT
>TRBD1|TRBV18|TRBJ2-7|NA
CASSVEPGQVSYEQYF
TGTGCCAGCTCAGTGGAACCGGGACAGGTTTCCTACGAGCAGTACTTC
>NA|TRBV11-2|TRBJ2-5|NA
CASSLAGGSQETQYF
TGTGCCAGCAGCTTAGCCGGGGGTTCGCAAGAGACCCAGTACTTC
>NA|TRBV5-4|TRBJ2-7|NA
CASSLVGNPYEQYF
TGTGCCAGCAGCTTGGTAGGGAACCCCTACGAGCAGTACTTC
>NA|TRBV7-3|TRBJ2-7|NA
CASSLTCRPTGHSYEQYF
TGTGCCAGCAGCTTAACCTGCCGACCGACAGGACACTCCTACGAGCAGTACTTC
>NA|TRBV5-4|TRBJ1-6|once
CASSQHRSSYNSPLHF
TGTGCCAGCAGCCAACACAGGAGCTCCTATAATTCACCCCTCCACTTT
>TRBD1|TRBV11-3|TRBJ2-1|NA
CASSLGQAAYNEQFF
TGTGCCAGCAGCCTGGGACAGGCGGCGTACAATGAGCAGTTCTTC
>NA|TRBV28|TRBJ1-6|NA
CASSFLDYNSPLHF
TGTGCCAGCAGTTTTTTAGACTATAATTCACCCCTCCACTTT
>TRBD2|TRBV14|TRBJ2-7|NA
CASSQDFGTRSTRKYF
TGTGCCAGCAGCCAAGATTTCGGGACTAGAAGTACGAGGAAGTACTTC
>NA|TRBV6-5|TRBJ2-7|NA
CASGNSYSVVEQYF
TGTGCCAGCGGTAACAGCTACTCAGTGGTCGAGCAGTACTTC
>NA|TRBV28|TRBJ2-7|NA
CASSLDGGAASEQYF
TGTGCCAGCAGTTTGGATGGAGGGGCTGCCAGCGAGCAGTACTTC
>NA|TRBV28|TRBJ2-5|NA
CASSLRRDHTVQYF
TGTGCCAGCAGTTTAAGGCGGGATCACACCGTACAGTACTTC
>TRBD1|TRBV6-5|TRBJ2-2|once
CASSYYGTGGGLFF
TGTGCCAGCAGTTACTATGGGACAGGGGGCGGGCTGTTTTTT
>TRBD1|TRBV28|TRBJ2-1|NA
CGSAGGSYNEQFF
TGTGGGTCGGCAGGGGGCTCCTACAATGAGCAGTTCTTC
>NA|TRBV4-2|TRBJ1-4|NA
CASSPRTVLNEKLFF
TGTGCCAGCAGCCCCCGGACAGTCCTAAATGAAAAACTGTTTTTT
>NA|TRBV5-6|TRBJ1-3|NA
CASSFRGLLSGNTIYF
TGTGCCAGCAGCTTCCGGGGTCTACTCTCTGGAAACACCATATATTTT
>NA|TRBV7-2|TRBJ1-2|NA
CASSWASYGYTF
TGTGCCAGCAGTTGGGCAAGCTATGGCTACACCTTC